This record looks at one T cell receptor (beta chain) sequence and its context. What it recognizes is unknown. Libraries were prepared by immunoSEQ multiplex PCR; TCRdb keeps only in-frame clonotypes and omits some of them. This table has tens of thousands of clones, more than 70% appearing once. The data are from a study of T cells in localized non-small cell lung cancer. General study results and limits: Median around 56 top-100 tumor clones were shared with paired adjacent lung. Longer overall survival was associated with a higher density of T cells in the blood. Uninvolved adjacent lung had the highest recorded T cell clonality, with tumor below it.

The specimen was peripheral blood, collected before any cancer treatment. The TCR originated in a female donor of 60 years or more with stage I lung adenocarcinoma.

The CDR3 DNA reads TGTGCCAGCAGTAGGACAGCGTCCCTTCCGGACTATGGCTACACCTTC. Protein sequence: CASSRTASLPDYGYTF. The chain is built from TRBV28 and TRBJ1-2, with D maybe TRBD1 (6 bases). V dropped 5 bases and J dropped 3 bases, with 19 bases sitting between them. Germline V gene data show CDR1 as MDHEN and CDR2 as SYDVKM. The CDR3 is made up of 16 amino acids.